The next 8 T cell receptor beta chains were all read from a single sample in a study of shared clonotypes between healthy human individuals. Terminally differentiated effector memory CD45RA+ cells were excluded by CCR7 positive selection of CD45RO-negative cells. The assay was immunoSEQ multiplex PCR, and TCRdb's table has in-frame clones only and misses some. The repertoire holds roughly 550,000 clones, with roughly 96% as singletons. Source material: naive CD8+ T cells sorted from blood. All receptors derive from a woman aged 25-40 years in good health.

V usage is TRBV29-1 and J usage is TRBJ2-5, with D unclear. The CDR3 covers 14 residues. Germline CDR1 is SQVTM and CDR2 is ANQGSEA. V was shortened by 0 bases and J by 4 bases, with 12 bases between the two germline ends. The CDR3 region has the DNA TGCAGCGTTGAAGATCGCTTGCGAGGAGAGACCCAGTACTTC. Its protein is CSVEDRLRGETQYF.

CDR3 loop: CASSWEGNEQFF. For the CDR3, the DNA is TGTGCCAGCAGTTGGGAGGGGAATGAGCAGTTCTTC. The chain employs TRBV6-5 and TRBJ2-1; TRBD2 matches at 7 bases. Germline V gene lookup returns CDR1 MNHEY and CDR2 SVGAGI. The CDR3 contains 12 residues. V lost 4 bases, J lost 7 bases, and 1 base stayed unmatched.

This chain connects TRBV19 to TRBJ2-7; 8 bases line up with TRBD1. The germline V gene encodes CDR1 LNHDA and CDR2 SQIVND (reference sequence). This CDR3 comprises 15 residues. After removal of 5 bases from V and 5 bases from J, the junction contained 11 bases not matched to a gene. CDR3 residues: CASSVTGGSFHEQYF. The CDR3 bases are TGTGCCAGTAGTGTCACAGGGGGATCTTTCCACGAGCAGTACTTC.

In nucleotides, the CDR3 is TGTGCCAGCAGCCTCGGGGGGCTTTACAATGAGCAGTTCTTC. Residues: CASSLGGLYNEQFF. The chain is built from TRBV7-6 and TRBJ2-1; a possible D gene is TRBD2 (7 bases). V was shortened by 5 bases and J by 4 bases, with 12 bases between the two germline ends. CDR1 is SGHVS, CDR2 FNYEAQ, per germline. The CDR3 totals 14 residues.

This clone was counted once. The chain uses TRBV6-6 and TRBJ1-1, with TRBD1 as a possible D gene (5 bases). Germline CDR1 is MNHNY and CDR2 is SVGAGI (reference sequence). This CDR3 spans 14 amino acids. The V end lost 0 bases, the J end lost 7 bases, and 12 bases lay between the germline ends. CDR3 nucleotides: TGTGCCAGCAGTTACTCGGGAGGGAGGGGTGAAGCTTTCTTT. Translated, it gives CASSYSGGRGEAFF.

This clone was seen only once. The same CDR3 arises from other DNA sequences in this sample as well. The J gene is TRBJ1-5, the V gene TRBV27, with a tentative D call TRBD1 (5 bases). This CDR3 comprises 12 residues. With 6 bases removed from V and 2 bases from J, the gap between germline ends came to 5 bases. CDR1 MNHEY and CDR2 SMNVEV come from the germline V gene (reference sequence). The DNA of the CDR3 is TGTGCCAGCAGGACAGGCAATCAGCCCCAGCATTTT. Translating it yields CASRTGNQPQHF.

V is TRBV10-2 and J is TRBJ2-7; perhaps TRBD1 as D (5 bases). This CDR3 contains 14 residues. Germline CDR1 reads WSHSY; CDR2 reads SAAADI. The V end was cut by 4 bases, the J end by 2 bases, with 12 bases between. The CDR3 reads CASSGGYSPYEQYF. The CDR3 region has the DNA TGCGCCAGCAGTGGGGGCTACTCACCCTACGAGCAGTACTTC.

V is TRBV11-3 and J is TRBJ2-7; 8 nucleotides match TRBD1. There are 13 residues in the CDR3. Unmatched junction bases numbered 1, after V lost 5 bases and J lost 1 base. In germline, CDR1 is SGHNT, CDR2 YENEEA. The CDR3, as DNA: TGTGCCAGCAGCGACAGGGGATCCTACGAGCAGTACTTC. Protein sequence: CASSDRGSYEQYF.